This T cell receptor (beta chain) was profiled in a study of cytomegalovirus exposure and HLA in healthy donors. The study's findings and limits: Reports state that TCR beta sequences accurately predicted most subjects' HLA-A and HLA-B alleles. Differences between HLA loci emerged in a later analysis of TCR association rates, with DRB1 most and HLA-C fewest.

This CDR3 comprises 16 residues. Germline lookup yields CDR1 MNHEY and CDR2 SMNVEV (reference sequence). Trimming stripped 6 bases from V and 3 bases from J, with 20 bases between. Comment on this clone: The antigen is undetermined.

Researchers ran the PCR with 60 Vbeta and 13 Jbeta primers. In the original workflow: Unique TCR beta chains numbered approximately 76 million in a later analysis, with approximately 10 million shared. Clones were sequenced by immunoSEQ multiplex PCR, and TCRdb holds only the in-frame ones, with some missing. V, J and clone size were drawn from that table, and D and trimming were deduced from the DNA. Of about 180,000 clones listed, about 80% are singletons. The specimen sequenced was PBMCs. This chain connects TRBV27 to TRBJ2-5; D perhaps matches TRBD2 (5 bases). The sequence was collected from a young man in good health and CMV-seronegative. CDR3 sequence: CASRRSTSYLKETQYF. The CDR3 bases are TGTGCCAGCAGACGATCCACTAGTTATTTGAAAGAGACCCAGTACTTC.